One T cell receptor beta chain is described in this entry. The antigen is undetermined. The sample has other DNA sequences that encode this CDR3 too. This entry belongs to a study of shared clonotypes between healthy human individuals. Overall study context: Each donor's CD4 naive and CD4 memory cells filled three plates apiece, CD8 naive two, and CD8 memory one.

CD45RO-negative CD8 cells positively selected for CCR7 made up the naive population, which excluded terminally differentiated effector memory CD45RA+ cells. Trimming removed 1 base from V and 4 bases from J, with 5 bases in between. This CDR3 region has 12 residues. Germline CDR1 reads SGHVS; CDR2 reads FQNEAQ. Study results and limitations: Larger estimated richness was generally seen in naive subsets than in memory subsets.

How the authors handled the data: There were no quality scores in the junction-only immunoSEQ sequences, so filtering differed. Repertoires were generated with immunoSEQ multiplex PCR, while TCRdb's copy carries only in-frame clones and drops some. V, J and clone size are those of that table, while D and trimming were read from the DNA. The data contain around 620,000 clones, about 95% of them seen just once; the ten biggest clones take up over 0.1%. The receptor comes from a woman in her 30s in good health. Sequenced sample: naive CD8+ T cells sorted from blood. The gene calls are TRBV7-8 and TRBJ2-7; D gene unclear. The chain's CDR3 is CASSLVVYEQYF. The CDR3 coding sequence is TGTGCCAGCAGCTTAGTAGTATACGAGCAGTACTTC.